The sequence of this TCR beta chain was determined in a study of CD8+CD57+ T cells in acquired aplastic anemia. Investigators profiled TCR beta VDJ and CDR3 from genomic DNA template. MiXCR, run by TCRdb on the reads, gives a single entry per CDR3 protein. In the table there are 200,000 to 250,000 distinct CDR3 sequences, over 55% of which are singletons. Sequencing was done on patients that had shown CD8+CD57+ cell expansion by flow cytometry. In germline, CDR1 is SGDLS, CDR2 YYNGEE. The CDR3 contains 13 residues. The V and J ends lost 5 bases and 2 bases, in that order; junction bases with no gene match: 4.

Sequencing used sorted CD4+, CD8+, or CD8+CD57+ T cells (not recorded which) from PBMCs. The chain carries TRBV9 and TRBJ2-7; TRBD1 matches at 7 bases. The receptor was isolated from a human donor with aplastic anemia. The CDR3 protein is CASSYTGAYEQYF. The DNA for the CDR3 is TGTGCCAGCAGTTATACAGGGGCCTACGAGCAGTACTTC.